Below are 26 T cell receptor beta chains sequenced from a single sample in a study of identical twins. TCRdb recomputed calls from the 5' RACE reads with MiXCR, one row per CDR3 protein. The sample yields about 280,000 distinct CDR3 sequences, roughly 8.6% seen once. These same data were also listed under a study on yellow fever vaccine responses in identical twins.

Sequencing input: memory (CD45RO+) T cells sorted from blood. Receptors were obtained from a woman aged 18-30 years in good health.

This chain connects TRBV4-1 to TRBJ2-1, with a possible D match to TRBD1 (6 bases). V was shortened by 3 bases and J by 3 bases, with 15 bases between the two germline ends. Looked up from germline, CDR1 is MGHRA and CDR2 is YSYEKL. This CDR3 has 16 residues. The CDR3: CASSQEFAGVYNEQFF. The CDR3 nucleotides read TGCGCCAGCAGCCAGGAATTCGCAGGGGTCTACAATGAGCAGTTCTTC.

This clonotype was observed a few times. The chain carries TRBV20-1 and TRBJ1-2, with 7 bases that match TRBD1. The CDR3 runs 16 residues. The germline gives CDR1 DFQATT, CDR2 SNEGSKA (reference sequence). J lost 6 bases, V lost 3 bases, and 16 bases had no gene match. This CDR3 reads CSARVGTRGVGNGYTF. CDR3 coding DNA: TGCAGTGCTAGGGTCGGGACCAGGGGGGTGGGTAATGGCTACACCTTC.

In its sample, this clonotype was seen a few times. CDR3 protein: CASSSFRSDTQYF. CDR3 nucleotide sequence: TGTGCCAGTAGTTCGTTCAGGTCAGATACGCAGTATTTT. V usage is TRBV19 and J usage is TRBJ2-3, with no clear D. Trimming shortened V by 5 bases and J by 4 bases, and 10 bases separated the two germline ends. Germline assignment: CDR1 LNHDA and CDR2 SQIVND (reference sequence). There are 13 residues in the CDR3. Full variable domain (outside the CDR3, taken from reference TRBV19 and TRBJ2-3): DGGITQSPKYLFRKEGQNVTLSCEQNLNHDAMYWYRQDPGQGLRLIYYSQIVNDFQKGDIAEGYSVSREKKESFPLTVTSAQKNPTAFYLCASSSFRSDTQYFGPGTRLTVL.

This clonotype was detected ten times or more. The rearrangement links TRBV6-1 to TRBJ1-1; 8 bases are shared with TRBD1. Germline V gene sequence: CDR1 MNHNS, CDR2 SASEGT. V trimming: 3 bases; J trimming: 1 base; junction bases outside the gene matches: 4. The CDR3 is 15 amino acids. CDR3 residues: CASSDLQGANTEAFF. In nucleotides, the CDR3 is TGTGCCAGCAGTGATCTCCAGGGGGCGAACACTGAAGCTTTCTTT.

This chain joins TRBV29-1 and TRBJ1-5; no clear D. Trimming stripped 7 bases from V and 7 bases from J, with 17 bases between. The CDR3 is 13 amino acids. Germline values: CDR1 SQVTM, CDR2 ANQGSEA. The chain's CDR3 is CSAVLDPGQPQHF. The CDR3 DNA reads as TGCAGCGCTGTTTTGGACCCGGGGCAGCCCCAGCATTTT.

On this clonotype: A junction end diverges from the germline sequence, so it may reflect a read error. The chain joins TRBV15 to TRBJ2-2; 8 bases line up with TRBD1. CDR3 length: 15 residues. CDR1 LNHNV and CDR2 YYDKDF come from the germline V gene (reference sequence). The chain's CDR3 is CDTSRGQGGTGELFF. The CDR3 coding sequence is TGTGACACCAGCAGAGGACAGGGTGGAACCGGGGAGCTGTTTTTT.

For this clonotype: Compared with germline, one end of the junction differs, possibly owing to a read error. The CDR3 sequence: CAGSATTGRGYEQYF. DNA of the CDR3: TGTGCCGGCAGTGCTACGACAGGGAGAGGATACGAGCAGTACTTC. The V call is TRBV2, the J call TRBJ2-7, with 7 positions matching TRBD1. The V gene's germline CDR1 is SNHLY and CDR2 FYNNEI. The length of the CDR3 is 15 residues.

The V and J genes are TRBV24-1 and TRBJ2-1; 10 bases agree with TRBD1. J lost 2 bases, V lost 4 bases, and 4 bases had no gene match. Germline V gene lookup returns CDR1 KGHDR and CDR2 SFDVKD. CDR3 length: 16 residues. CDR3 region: CATSDWTGGTYNEQFF. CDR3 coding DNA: TGTGCCACCAGTGACTGGACAGGGGGTACCTACAATGAGCAGTTCTTC.

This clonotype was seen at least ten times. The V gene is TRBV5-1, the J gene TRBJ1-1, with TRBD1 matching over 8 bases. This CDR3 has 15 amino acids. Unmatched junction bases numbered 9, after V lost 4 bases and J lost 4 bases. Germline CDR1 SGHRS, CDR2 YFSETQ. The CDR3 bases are TGCGCCAGCAGCCTCGGACAGGGAGTGGGCACTGAAGCTTTCTTT. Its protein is CASSLGQGVGTEAFF.

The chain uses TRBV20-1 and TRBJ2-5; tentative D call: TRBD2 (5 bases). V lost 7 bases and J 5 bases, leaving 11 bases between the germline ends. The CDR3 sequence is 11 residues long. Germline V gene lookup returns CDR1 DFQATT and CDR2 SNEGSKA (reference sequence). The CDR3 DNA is TGCAGTGGGGAGATGGCCGAGACCCAGTACTTC. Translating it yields CSGEMAETQYF.

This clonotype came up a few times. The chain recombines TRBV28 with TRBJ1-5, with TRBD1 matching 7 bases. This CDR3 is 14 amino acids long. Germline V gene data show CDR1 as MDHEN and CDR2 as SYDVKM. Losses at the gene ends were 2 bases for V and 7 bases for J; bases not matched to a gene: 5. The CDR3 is CASSLPGGGQPQHF. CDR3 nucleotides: TGTGCCAGCAGTTTACCAGGGGGGGGCCAGCCCCAGCATTTT.

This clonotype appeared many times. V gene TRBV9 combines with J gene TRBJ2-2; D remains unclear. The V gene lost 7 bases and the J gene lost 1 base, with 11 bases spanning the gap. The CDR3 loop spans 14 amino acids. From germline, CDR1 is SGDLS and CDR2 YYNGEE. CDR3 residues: CASFKNRNTGELFF. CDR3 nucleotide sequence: TGTGCCAGCTTTAAAAACAGGAACACCGGGGAGCTGTTTTTT. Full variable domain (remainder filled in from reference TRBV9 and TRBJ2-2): DSGVTQTPKHLITATGQRVTLRCSPRSGDLSVYWYQQSLDQGLQFLIQYYNGEERAKGNILERFSAQQFPDLHSELNLSSLELGDSALYFCASFKNRNTGELFFGEGSRLTVL.

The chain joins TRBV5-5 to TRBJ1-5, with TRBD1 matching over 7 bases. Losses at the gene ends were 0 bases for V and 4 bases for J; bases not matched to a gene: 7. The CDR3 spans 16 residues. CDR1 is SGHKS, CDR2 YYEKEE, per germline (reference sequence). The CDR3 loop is CASSLAPGQTNQPQHF. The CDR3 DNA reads TGTGCCAGCAGCTTGGCCCCGGGACAGACAAATCAGCCCCAGCATTTT.

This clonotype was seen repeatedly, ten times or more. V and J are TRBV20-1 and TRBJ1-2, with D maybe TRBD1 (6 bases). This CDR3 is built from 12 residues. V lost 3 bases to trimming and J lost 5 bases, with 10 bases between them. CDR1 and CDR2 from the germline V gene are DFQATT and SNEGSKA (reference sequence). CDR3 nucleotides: TGCAGTGCTAGTGACGGACAGTATGGCTACACCTTC. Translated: CSASDGQYGYTF.

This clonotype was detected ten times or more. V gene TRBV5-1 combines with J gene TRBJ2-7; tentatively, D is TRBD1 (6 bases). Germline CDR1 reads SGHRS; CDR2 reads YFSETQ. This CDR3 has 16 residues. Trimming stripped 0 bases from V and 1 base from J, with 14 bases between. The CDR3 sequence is CASSLASGTMSYEQYF. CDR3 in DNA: TGCGCCAGCAGCTTGGCCTCCGGGACAATGTCCTACGAGCAGTACTTC.

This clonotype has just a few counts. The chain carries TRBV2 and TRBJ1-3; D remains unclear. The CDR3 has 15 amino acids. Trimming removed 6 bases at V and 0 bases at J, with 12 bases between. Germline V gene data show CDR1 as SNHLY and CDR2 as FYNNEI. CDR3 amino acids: CASRQETLSGNTIYF. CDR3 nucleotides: TGTGCCAGCAGGCAGGAAACCCTCTCTGGAAACACCATATATTTT.

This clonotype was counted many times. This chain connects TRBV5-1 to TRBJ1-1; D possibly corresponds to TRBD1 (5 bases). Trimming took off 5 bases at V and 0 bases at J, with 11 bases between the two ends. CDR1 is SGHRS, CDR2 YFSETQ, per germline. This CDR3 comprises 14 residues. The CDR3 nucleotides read TGCGCCAGCAGACCGGAGGGGCTGAACACTGAAGCTTTCTTT. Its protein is CASRPEGLNTEAFF.

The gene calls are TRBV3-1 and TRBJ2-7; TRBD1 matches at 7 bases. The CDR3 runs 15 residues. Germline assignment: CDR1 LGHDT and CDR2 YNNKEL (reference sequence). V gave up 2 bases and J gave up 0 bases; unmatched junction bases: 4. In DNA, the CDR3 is TGTGCCAGCAGCCAATTCAGGGGGATCTCCTACGAGCAGTACTTC. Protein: CASSQFRGISYEQYF.

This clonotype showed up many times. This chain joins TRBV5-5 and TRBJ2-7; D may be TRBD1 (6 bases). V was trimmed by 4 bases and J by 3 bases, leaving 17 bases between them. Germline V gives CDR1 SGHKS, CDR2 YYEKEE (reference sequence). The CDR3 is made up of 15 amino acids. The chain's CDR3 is CASSRTSTGLYEQYV. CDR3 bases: TGTGCCAGCAGCCGAACCTCGACAGGTCTCTACGAGCAGTACGTC.

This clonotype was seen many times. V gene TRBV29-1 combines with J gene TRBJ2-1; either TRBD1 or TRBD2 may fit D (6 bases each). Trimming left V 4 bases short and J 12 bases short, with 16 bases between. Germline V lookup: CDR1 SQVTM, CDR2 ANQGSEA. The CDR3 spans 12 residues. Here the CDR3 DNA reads TGCAGCGTTGTAGGTTTAGGGGGACTGCAGTTCTTC. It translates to CSVVGLGGLQFF.

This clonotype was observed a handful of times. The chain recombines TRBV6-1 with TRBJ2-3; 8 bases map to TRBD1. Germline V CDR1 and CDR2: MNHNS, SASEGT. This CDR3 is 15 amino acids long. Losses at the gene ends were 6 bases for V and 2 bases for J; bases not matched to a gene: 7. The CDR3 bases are TGTGCCAGCAGCCGGACAGGGTGGGTCACAGATACGCAGTATTTT. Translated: CASSRTGWVTDTQYF.

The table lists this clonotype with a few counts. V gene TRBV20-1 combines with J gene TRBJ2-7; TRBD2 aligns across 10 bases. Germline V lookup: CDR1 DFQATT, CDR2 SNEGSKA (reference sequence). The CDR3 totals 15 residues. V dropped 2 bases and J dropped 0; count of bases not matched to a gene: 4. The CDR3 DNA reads TGCAGTGCTAGAAGGACTAGCGGTAGCTCCTACGAGCAGTACTTC. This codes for CSARRTSGSSYEQYF.

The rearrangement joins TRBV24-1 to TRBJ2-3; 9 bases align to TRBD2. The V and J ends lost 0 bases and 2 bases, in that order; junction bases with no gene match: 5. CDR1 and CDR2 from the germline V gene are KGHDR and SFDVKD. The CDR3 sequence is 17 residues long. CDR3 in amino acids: CATSDLDLAGTTDTQYF. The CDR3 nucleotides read TGTGCCACCAGTGATTTGGATCTAGCGGGGACCACAGATACGCAGTATTTT.

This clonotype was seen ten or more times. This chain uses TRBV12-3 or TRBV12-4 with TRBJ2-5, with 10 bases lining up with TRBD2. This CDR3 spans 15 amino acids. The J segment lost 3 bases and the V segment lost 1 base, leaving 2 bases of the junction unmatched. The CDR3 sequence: CASSLGTSGKETQYF. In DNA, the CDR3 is TGTGCCAGCAGTTTAGGGACTAGCGGAAAAGAGACCCAGTACTTC.

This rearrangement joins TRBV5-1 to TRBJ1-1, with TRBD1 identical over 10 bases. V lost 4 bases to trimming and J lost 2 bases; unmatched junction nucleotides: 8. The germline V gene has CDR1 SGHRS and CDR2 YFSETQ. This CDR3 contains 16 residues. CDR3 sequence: CASSRDRGRGNTEAFF. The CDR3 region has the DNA TGCGCCAGCAGCCGTGACAGGGGGCGCGGTAACACTGAAGCTTTCTTT.

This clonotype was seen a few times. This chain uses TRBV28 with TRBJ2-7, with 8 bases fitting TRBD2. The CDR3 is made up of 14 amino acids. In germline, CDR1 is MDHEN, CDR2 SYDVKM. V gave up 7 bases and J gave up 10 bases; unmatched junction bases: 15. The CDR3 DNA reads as TGTGCCAGCACCAACCGAGCTAGCGGGTTTGAACAGTACTTC. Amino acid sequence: CASTNRASGFEQYF.